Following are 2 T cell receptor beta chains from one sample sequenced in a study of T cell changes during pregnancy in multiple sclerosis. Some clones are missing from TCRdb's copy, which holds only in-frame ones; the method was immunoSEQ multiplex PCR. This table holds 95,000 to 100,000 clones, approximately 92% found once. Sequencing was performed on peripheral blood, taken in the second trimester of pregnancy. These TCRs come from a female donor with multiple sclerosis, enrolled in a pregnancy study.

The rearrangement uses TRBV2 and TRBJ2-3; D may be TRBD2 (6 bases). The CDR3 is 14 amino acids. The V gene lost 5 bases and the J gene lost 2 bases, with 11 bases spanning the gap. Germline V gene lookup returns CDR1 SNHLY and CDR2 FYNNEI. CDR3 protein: CASSNPGDTDTQYF. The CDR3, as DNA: TGTGCCAGCAGTAATCCGGGAGACACAGATACGCAGTATTTT.

The CDR3 reads CASSPSRRTGPWGAKNIQYF. The CDR3 DNA reads TGTGCCAGCTCACCGAGCCGCAGGACAGGGCCCTGGGGGGCCAAAAACATTCAGTACTTC. The chain joins TRBV18 to TRBJ2-4; 8 bases agree with TRBD1. The ends lost 3 bases at V and 1 base at J; junction bases unmatched: 17. CDR3 length: 20 amino acids. Germline V gene data show CDR1 as KGHSH and CDR2 as LQKENI.